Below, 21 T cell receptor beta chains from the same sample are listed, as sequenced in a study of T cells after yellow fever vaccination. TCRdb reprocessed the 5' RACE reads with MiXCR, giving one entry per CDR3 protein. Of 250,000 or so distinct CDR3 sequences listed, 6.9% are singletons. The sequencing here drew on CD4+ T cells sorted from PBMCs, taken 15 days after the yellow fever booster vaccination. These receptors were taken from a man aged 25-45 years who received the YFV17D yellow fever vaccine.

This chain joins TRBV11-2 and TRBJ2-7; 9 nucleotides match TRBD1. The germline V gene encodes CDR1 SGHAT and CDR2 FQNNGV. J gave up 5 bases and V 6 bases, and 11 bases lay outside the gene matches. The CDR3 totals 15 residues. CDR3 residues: CASSPAGTGFHEQYF. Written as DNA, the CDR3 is TGTGCCAGCAGTCCCGCCGGGACAGGGTTCCACGAGCAGTACTTC.

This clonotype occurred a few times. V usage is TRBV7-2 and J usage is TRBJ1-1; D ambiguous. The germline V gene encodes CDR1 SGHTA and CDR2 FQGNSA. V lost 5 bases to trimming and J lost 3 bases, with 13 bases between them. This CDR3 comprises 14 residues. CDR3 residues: CASSGGSKYTEAFF. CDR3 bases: TGTGCCAGCAGCGGTGGGAGTAAGTACACTGAAGCTTTCTTT.

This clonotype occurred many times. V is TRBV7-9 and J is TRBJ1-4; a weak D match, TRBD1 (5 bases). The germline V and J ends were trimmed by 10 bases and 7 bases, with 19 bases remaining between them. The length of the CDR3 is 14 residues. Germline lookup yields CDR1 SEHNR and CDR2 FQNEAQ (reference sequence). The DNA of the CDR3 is TGTGCCATCATCGGCAGGGATTATGGTGAAAAACTGTTTTTT. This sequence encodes CAIIGRDYGEKLFF. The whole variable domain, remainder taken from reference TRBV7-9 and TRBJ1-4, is DTGVSQNPRHKITKRGQNVTFRCDPISEHNRLYWYRQTLGQGPEFLTYFQNEAQLEKSRLLSDRFSAERPKGSFSTLEIQRTEQGDSAMYLCAIIGRDYGEKLFFGSGTQLSVL.

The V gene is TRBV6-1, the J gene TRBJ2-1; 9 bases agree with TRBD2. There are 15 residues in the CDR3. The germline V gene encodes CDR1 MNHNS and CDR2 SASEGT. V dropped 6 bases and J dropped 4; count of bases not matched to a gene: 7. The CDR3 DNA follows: TGTGCCAGCAGCCGCGGACTAGCGCCATACAATGAGCAGTTCTTC. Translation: CASSRGLAPYNEQFF.

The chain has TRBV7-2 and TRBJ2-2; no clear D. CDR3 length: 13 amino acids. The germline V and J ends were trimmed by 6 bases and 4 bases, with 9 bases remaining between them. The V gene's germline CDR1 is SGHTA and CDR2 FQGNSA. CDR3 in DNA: TGTGCCAGCAGGAGACCTGCCACCGGGGAGCTGTTTTTT. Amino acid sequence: CASRRPATGELFF.

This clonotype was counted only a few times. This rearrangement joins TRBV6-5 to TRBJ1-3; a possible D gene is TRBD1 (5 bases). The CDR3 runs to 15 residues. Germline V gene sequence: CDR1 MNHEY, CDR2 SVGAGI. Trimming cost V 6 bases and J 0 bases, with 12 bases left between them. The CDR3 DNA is TGTGCCAGCAGGCCCGGGGGGGTCTCTGGAAACACCATATATTTT. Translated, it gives CASRPGGVSGNTIYF.

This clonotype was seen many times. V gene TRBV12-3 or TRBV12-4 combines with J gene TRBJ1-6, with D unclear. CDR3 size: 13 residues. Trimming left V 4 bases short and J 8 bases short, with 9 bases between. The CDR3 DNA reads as TGTGCCAGCAGTTCCTTATTAGATTCACCCCTCCACTTT. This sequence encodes CASSSLLDSPLHF.

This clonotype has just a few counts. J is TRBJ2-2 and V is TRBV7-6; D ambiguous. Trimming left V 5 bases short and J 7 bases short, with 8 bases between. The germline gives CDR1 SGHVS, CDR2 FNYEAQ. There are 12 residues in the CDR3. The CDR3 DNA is TGTGCCAGCAGCCCGATGGGCGGGGAGCTGTTTTTT. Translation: CASSPMGGELFF.

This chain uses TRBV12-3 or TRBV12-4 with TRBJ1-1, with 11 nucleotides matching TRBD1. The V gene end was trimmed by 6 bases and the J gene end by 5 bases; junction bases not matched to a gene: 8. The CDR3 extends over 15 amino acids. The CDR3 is CASRLWDRGGTEAFF. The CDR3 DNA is TGTGCCAGCAGGTTGTGGGACAGGGGGGGAACTGAAGCTTTCTTT.

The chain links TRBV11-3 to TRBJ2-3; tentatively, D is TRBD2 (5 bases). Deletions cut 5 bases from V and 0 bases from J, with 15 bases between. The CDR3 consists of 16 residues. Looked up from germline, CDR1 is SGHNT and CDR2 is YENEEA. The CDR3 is CASSPGLERSTDTQYF. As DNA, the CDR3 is TGTGCCAGCAGCCCGGGATTGGAGCGGAGCACAGATACGCAGTATTTT.

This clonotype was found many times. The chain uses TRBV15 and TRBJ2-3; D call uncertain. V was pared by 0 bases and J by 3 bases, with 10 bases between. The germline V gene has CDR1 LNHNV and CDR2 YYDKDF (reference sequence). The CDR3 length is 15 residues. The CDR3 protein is CATSREGIGTDTQYF. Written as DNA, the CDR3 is TGTGCCACCAGCAGAGAGGGGATTGGGACAGATACGCAGTATTTT.

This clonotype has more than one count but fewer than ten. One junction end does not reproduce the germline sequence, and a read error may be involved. The CDR3 DNA sequence: TGCGCCAGCAGCTTGGATTCGGGGCGGGGCCTCCGGCATTTC. It specifies CASSLDSGRGLRHF. The rearrangement uses TRBV5-1 and TRBJ2-1, with D possibly being TRBD2 (6 bases). From germline, CDR1 is SGHRS and CDR2 YFSETQ. The CDR3 length is 14 residues.

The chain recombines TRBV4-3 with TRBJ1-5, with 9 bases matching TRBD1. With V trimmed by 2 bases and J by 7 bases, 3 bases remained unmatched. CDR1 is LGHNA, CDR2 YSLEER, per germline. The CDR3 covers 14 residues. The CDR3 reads CASSQTGGIQPQHF. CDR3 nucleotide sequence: TGCGCCAGCAGCCAAACAGGGGGCATACAGCCCCAGCATTTT.

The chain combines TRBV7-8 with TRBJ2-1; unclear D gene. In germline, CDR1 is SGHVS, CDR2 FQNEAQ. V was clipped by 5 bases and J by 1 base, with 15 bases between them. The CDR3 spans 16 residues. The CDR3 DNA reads TGTGCCAGCAGCCCCCGTTCGGGTCTGTCCTACAATGAGCAGTTCTTC. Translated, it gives CASSPRSGLSYNEQFF.

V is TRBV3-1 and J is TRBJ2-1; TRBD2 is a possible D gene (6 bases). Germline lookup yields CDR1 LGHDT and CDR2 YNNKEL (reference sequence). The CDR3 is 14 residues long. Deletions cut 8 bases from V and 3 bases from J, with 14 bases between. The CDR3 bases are TGTGCCAGCGGAGGGAGGACAATCTACAATGAGCAGTTCTTC. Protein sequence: CASGGRTIYNEQFF.

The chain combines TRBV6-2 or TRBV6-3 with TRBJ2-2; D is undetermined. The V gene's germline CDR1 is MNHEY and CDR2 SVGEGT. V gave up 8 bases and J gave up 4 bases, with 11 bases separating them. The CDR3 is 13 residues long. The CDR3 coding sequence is TGTGCCAGCCGACGGGCCTCCACCGGGGAGCTGTTTTTT. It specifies CASRRASTGELFF.

The CDR3 region is CAISIAGGTYEQYF. The CDR3 DNA reads as TGTGCCATCAGCATAGCGGGAGGAACCTACGAGCAGTACTTC. The V and J genes are TRBV10-3 and TRBJ2-7; 10 bases map to TRBD2. Germline values: CDR1 ENHRY, CDR2 SYGVKD. CDR3 length: 14 amino acids. J gave up 2 bases and V 6 bases, and 4 bases lay outside the gene matches.

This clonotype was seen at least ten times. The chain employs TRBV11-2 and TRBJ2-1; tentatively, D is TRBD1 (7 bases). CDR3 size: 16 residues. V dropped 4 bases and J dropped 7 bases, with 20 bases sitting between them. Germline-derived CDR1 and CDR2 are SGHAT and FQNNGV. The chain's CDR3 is CASSSRRPGGKNEQFF. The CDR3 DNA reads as TGTGCCAGCAGCTCCCGGCGCCCAGGGGGGAAAAATGAGCAGTTCTTC.

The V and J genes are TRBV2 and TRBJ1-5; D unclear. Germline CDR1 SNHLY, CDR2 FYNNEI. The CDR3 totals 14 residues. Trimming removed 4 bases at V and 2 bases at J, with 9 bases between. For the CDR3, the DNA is TGTGCCAGCAGTGGAGGGTGGGGCAATCAGCCCCAGCATTTT. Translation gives CASSGGWGNQPQHF.

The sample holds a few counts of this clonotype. CDR3 bases: TGCAGCGCCGGAGGCGGGATTAACCCCAGCACAGATACGCAGTATTTT. Its translation is CSAGGGINPSTDTQYF. The V call is TRBV29-1, the J call TRBJ2-3, with TRBD2 as a possible D gene (6 bases). This CDR3 spans 16 amino acids. CDR1 and CDR2 from the germline V gene are SQVTM and ANQGSEA. V lost 7 bases and J lost 0, with 20 bases in between.

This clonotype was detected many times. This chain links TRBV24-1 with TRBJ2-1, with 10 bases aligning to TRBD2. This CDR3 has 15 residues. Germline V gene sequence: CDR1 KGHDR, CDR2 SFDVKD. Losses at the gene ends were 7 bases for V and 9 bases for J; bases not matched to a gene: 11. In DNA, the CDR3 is TGTGCCACCAGCTCCGGGCTAGCGGGAGTATTTGAGCAGTTCTTC. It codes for CATSSGLAGVFEQFF.